This TCR beta chain was captured in a study of blood T cell repertoires in COVID-19 (dated by TCRdb to 2020 to 2021). In terms of the full investigation: Samples covering the acute and convalescent phases of COVID-19 were provided by collaborators in the United States, Italy and Spain. The material from the prospective study consisted of cDNA or gDNA derived from T cells, B-cell-depleted T cells, or PBMCs. Subjects who had been exposed to COVID-19, were actively infected with it, or had recovered from it provided the deeply sampled blood TCRbeta repertoires that made up the dataset. The repertoires were released in a freely available public database intended as a resource for research on the immune response to SARS-CoV-2. Samples came from the ongoing ImmuneRACE study (first 160 participants) plus 1,254 subjects from 6 global collaborators. A de-identified subject ID, COVID-19 status, age in years and sex were almost always included in the sample metadata. HLA class I and class II types, where available, came from metadata supplied by the sample provider rather than from assay-based typing.

The V end loses 2 bases and the J end loses 5 bases, and a stretch of 11 bases separates them. Including the terminal cysteine and phenylalanine, the CDR3 comprises 14 residues. Only the CDR3 DNA stays, 42 bases, in frame from base 1. The CDR1 and CDR2 encoded by the germline V gene (reference sequence) are WNHNN and SYGVQD. With regard to this clone: Its antigen has not been determined. The record has no base qualities; no much larger clone is one base away.

Another Seattle source contributed samples from volunteer blood donors who had recovered from COVID-19. Each collaborating institution followed its own protocols to collect whole blood in K2EDTA tubes. For TCRbeta analysis, collaborator samples were shipped as frozen whole blood, as isolated PBMCs, or as DNA extracted from either sample type. The immunoSEQ Assay, a bias-controlled multiplex PCR, was used to amplify TCRbeta CDR3 regions from genomic DNA. The published analysis was carried out like this. Nucleated cell counts per sample were estimated from amplification of reference gene primers within the assay. To quantify the absolute abundance of each unique TCRbeta CDR3 rearrangement, sequence reads were collapsed and filtered. Productive Simpson clonality was computed per sample as the square root of Simpson's diversity index over productive rearrangements. TCRdb took over this immuneACCESS table, retaining in-frame rearrangements with V and J assigned. Such tables are incomplete; in checked studies, under half of the missing clones stem from an unresolved V gene, and the remainder is unexplained. From that table come the V and J calls and clone size; the DNA was used to work out D and trimming. This sample is represented by 300,000 or so clones; about 90% of them were singletons. In total, the top ten clones hold under 7.5% of the sample.

Broader findings and caveats from the paper: Clinical and demographic metadata were provided uncurated, with the amount varying by source and participant.

The chain is made from TRBV10-1 and TRBJ2-3, with the D gene not confidently named. Material: peripheral blood. This receptor was obtained from a man younger than 30 who had recovered from COVID-19. The DNA sequence is given as TGCGCCAGCAGTGAGGGGTCTAGTAGAGATACGCAGTATTTT. It translates to CASSEGSSRDTQYF.